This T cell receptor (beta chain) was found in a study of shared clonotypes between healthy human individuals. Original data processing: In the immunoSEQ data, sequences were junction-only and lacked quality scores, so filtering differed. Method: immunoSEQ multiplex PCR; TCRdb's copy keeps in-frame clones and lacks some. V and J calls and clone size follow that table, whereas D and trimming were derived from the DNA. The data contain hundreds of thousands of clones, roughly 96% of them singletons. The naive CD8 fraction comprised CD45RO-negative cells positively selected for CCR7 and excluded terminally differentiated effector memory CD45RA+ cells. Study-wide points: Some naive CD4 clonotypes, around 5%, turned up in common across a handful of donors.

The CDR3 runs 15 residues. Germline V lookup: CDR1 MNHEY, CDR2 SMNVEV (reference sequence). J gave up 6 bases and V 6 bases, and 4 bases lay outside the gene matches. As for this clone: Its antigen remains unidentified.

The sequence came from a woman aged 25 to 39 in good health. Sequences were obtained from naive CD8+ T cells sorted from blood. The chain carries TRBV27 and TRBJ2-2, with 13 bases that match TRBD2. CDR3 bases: TGTGCCAGCAGACGGACTAGCGGGGGCCCCGGGGAGCTGTTTTTT. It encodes CASRRTSGGPGELFF.